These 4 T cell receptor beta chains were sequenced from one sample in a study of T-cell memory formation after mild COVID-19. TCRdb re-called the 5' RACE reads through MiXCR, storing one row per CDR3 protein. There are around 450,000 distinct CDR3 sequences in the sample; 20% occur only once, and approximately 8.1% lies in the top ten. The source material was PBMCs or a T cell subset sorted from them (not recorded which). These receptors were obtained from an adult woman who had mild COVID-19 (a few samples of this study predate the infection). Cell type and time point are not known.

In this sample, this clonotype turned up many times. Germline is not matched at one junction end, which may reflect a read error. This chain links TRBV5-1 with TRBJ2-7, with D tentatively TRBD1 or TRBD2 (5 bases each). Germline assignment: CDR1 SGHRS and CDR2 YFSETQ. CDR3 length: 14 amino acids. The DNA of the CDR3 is TGTGCCAGCAGCTTAGTGGCAGGGAGCTACGAGCAGTACTTC. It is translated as CASSLVAGSYEQYF.

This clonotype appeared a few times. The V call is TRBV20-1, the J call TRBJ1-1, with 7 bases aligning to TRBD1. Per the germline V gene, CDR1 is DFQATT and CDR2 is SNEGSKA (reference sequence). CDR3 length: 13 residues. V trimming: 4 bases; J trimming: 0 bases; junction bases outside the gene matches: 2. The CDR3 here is CSAKGQLNTEAFF. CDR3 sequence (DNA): TGCAGTGCTAAGGGACAGCTGAACACTGAAGCTTTCTTT.

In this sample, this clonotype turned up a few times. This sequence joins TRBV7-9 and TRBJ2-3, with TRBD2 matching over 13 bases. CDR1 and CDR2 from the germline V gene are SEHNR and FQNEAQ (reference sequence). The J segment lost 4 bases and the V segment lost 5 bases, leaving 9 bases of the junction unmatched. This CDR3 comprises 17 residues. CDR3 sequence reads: CASSPPGTSGKADTQYF. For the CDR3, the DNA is TGTGCCAGCAGCCCACCTGGGACTAGCGGGAAGGCAGATACGCAGTATTTT.

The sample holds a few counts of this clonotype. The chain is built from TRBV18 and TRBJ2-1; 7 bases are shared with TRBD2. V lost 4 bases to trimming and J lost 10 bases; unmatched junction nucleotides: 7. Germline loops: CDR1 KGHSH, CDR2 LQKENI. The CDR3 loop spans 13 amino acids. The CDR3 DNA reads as TGTGCCAGCTCACGACTAGCCCACGAGGAGCAGTTCTTC. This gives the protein CASSRLAHEEQFF.